The present T cell receptor beta chain was sequenced within a study of blood T cells in healthy people across ages. No fewer than 7 million PBMCs went into each sample. Germline loops: CDR1 DFQATT, CDR2 SNEGSKA (reference sequence). The junction had 8 bases not matched to a gene; V was cut back by 6 bases and J by 3 bases. This CDR3 has 14 amino acids. Sample-barcoded 5' priming and a J-beta primer mix drove a second PCR of roughly 6 to 12 cycles. A single record per CDR3 protein comes from TCRdb applying MiXCR to the 5' RACE reads. This sample has hundreds of thousands of distinct CDR3 sequences, with roughly 50% found just once.

The receptor was isolated from a woman in her sixties or seventies in good health. The J gene is TRBJ2-7, the V gene TRBV20-1; 10 bases match TRBD2. Sample: blood. CDR3 nucleotides: TGCAGTGCCCCCGGACTAGCGGACATCTACGAGCAGTACTTC. Translation gives CSAPGLADIYEQYF.